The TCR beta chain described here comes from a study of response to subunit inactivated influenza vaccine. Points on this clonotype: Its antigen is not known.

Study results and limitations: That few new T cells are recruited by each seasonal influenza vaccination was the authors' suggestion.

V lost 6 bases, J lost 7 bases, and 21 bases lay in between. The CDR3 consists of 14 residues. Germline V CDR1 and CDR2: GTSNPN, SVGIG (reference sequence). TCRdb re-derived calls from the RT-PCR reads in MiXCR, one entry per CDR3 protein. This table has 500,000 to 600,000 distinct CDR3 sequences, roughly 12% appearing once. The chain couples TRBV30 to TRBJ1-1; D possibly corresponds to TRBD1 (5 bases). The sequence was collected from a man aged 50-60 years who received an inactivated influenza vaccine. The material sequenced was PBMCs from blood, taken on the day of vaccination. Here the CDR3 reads CACPRRQGLGEAFF. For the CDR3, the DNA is TGTGCCTGCCCACGAAGGCAGGGTCTGGGTGAAGCTTTCTTT.